Below, one T cell receptor beta chain is given with its context. The data are from a study of blood T cell repertoires in COVID-19. In the study overall: T cells, B-cell-depleted T cells, or PBMCs supplied cDNA or gDNA.

TCRdb's table, derived via immunoSEQ multiplex PCR, lists solely in-frame clones and lacks some. The table has 200,000 to 300,000 clones, 89% seen once; the top ten hold around 4%. Germline CDR1 reads LNHDA; CDR2 reads SQIVND (reference sequence). This CDR3 has 13 amino acids. Trimming took 5 bases from V and 4 from J, leaving 11 bases between them. Participants came from 20 to 25 US areas, aged about 18 to 95 years. Participants were placed into cohorts based on the clinical history they reported. The clonotype originates from a woman in her 30s with acute COVID-19. Sequenced: PBMCs or T cells enriched from blood (not recorded which). The chain combines TRBV19 with TRBJ1-1; tentatively, D is TRBD1 (6 bases). The CDR3, as DNA: TGTGCCAGTAGTCAACAGGGCGGCACTGAAGCTTTCTTT. It codes for CASSQQGGTEAFF.